This T cell receptor beta chain was observed in a study of shared clonotypes between healthy human individuals. The CDR3 loop spans 14 amino acids. Germline CDR1 SEHNR, CDR2 FQNEAQ (reference sequence). With 1 base removed from V and 3 bases from J, the gap between germline ends came to 9 bases. Several immunoSEQ 96-well plates shared each subset's DNA, each plate a replicate. Method: immunoSEQ multiplex PCR; TCRdb's copy keeps in-frame clones and lacks some. The sample gives about 520,000 clones, approximately 84% of which show up once; roughly 13% is in the top ten. The table lists this clone with a few counts.

The genes are TRBV7-9 and TRBJ2-5, with no clear D. This clonotype was obtained from a woman aged 40 to 50 in good health. Some clones in this sample may be carry-over from other donors' samples. Sequencing was done on a sample of PBMCs. CDR3 protein: CASSLVPSKETQYF. CDR3 in DNA: TGTGCCAGCAGCTTAGTCCCCAGTAAAGAGACCCAGTACTTC.